This TCR beta chain is from a study of T cell repertoires in cytomegalovirus infection. Study information: Recently identified HLA-C-restricted and well-studied HLA-B-restricted CMV epitopes were used. In public TCR beta signatures, there were indications of both CMV infection and matching HLA type.

One entry per CDR3 protein, called by TCRdb with MiXCR from the reads. The sample has some 500,000 distinct CDR3 sequences; more than 30% are singletons. This CDR3 spans 15 amino acids. CDR1 SGHVS and CDR2 FNYEAQ come from the germline V gene. Between the trimmed V and J ends, which lost 3 bases and 5 bases, there was a span of 14 bases. Regarding this clonotype: The antigen remains unidentified.

Broader study findings: Summed public TCR beta family frequency identified CMV carriers bearing the relevant HLA. Ex vivo responses were dominated by HLA-C-restricted CMV-specific TCR beta clonotypes.

The source of this sequence is a human donor in good health (CMV status not recorded). Some clones in this sample may be carry-over from other donors' samples. This chain uses TRBV7-6 with TRBJ1-5, with D tentatively TRBD1 (5 bases). This material consisted of cultured PBMCs, taken from culture after CMV antigen stimulation. This chain's CDR3 is CASSFFRVLDQPQHF. DNA for the CDR3: TGTGCCAGCAGCTTCTTCAGGGTTCTGGATCAGCCCCAGCATTTT.